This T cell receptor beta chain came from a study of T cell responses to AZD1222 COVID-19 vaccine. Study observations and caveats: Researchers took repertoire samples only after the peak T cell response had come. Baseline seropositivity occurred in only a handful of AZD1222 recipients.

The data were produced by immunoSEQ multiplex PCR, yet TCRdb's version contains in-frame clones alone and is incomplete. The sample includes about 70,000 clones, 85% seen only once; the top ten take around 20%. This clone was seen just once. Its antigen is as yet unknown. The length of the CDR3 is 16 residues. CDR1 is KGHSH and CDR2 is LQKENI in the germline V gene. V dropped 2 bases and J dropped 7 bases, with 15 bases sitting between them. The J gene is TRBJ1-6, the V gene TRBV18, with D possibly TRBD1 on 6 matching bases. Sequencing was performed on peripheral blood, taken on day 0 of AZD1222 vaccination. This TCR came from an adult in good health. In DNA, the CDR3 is TGTGCCAGCTCACCATCCGAAAGGGGGTTCAATTCACCCCTCCACTTT. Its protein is CASSPSERGFNSPLHF. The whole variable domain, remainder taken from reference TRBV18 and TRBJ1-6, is NAGVMQNPRHLVRRRGQEARLRCSPMKGHSHVYWYRQLPEEGLKFMVYLQKENIIDESGMPKERFSAEFPKEGPSILRIQQVVRGDSAAYFCASSPSERGFNSPLHFGNGTRLTVT.